This entry concerns a single T cell receptor beta chain. This sample is part of a study of T cell changes during pregnancy in multiple sclerosis. The CDR3 is 15 residues long. The V and J ends lost 10 bases and 4 bases respectively, with 22 bases between them. Germline CDR1 and CDR2: LNHDA and SQIVND (reference sequence). The data were produced by immunoSEQ multiplex PCR, yet TCRdb's version contains in-frame clones alone and is incomplete. The sample lists about 40,000 clones; 92% were seen once. The clonotype was recovered from a female donor with multiple sclerosis, enrolled in a pregnancy study. The chain joins TRBV19 to TRBJ1-1, with D possibly TRBD1 on 6 matching bases. This specimen was CD4+ T cells from peripheral blood mononuclear cells, taken before pregnancy. This CDR3 is CATRMGGGTATEAFF. CDR3 coding DNA: TGTGCCACTAGAATGGGAGGGGGTACTGCCACTGAAGCTTTCTTT. Combining the CDR3 with reference TRBV19 and TRBJ1-1 gives the whole variable domain DGGITQSPKYLFRKEGQNVTLSCEQNLNHDAMYWYRQDPGQGLRLIYYSQIVNDFQKGDIAEGYSVSREKKESFPLTVTSAQKNPTAFYLCATRMGGGTATEAFFGQGTRLTVV.